The text below deals with one T cell receptor (beta chain). As processed by the authors: Amplifying reference gene primers gave estimates of nucleated cell counts. Some clones are missing from TCRdb's copy, which holds only in-frame ones; the method was immunoSEQ multiplex PCR. The V and J calls and the clone size are those of that table, but D and trimming were determined from the DNA. The sample lists some 130,000 clones; about 75% were seen once. This sample was included in a study of blood T cell repertoires in COVID-19. On the study more broadly: Some COVID-19 samples were acute and others convalescent; all came from the United States, Italy and Spain. Sample material is recorded as cDNA or gDNA derived from T cells, B-cell-depleted T cells, or PBMCs.

The sequenced material came from peripheral blood. This TCR came from an older man with acute or convalescent COVID-19.

CDR3 nucleotides: TGCGCCAGCAGCTTCGGGGGTCCCGGCACAGATACGCAGTATTTT. Protein product: CASSFGGPGTDTQYF. V gene TRBV5-1 combines with J gene TRBJ2-3; tentative D call: TRBD2 (6 bases). The CDR3 totals 15 residues. V was shortened by 2 bases and J by 1 base, with 11 bases between the two germline ends. Germline CDR1 and CDR2: SGHRS and YFSETQ.